Given below is one T cell receptor (beta chain) in context. No cognate antigen has been identified for it. The sample holds no much larger clone one base away, and base qualities are not on file. This sample is drawn from a study of T-cell memory formation after mild COVID-19 (dated by TCRdb to about 2021). Turning to the overall study: TCR sequence clusters from the two donors were largely donor specific. In a couple of donors, T-cell clones that expanded and contracted after mild COVID-19 were tracked by sequencing TCRalpha and TCRbeta repertoires over time. The cohort comprised two young, previously healthy adult volunteers, one female and one male.

Ficoll-Paque density gradient centrifugation was the method used to isolate PBMCs. TCRdb lists the instrument as Illumina NovaSeq 6000. TCRalpha and TCRbeta cDNA libraries were built by 5'RACE with constant-segment primers, adding sample barcodes and unique molecular identifiers. Trizol reagent was used to extract RNA from every sample. Library amplification was performed in two PCR steps, and a second sample barcode and Illumina TruSeq adapters were introduced in the second step. The libraries were sequenced on an Illumina NovaSeq using 2 x 150 bp paired-end reads. In the original analysis: Reads were demultiplexed and collapsed into UMI-guided consensus sequences with migec v1.2.7. Using mixcr v2.1.11, the UMI consensuses were aligned to TRA and TRB V and J templates and assembled into clonotypes. Expanded or contracted clonotypes were those called significant by both edgeR and NoisET, with noise models trained on biological replicates. For edgeR calls, the cutoffs were a false discovery rate-adjusted p below 0.01 and a log2 fold-change threshold of 1. As an exploratory analysis of dynamics, max-normalized trajectories of the 1000 most abundant clonotypes were examined with PCA combined with hierarchical clustering. Separately sequenced CD4+ and CD8+ repertoires were used to assign the CD4 or CD8 phenotype of responding clones. TCRdb passed the public sequencing reads through fastp at Q25 and MiXCR, retaining productive beta sequences. Each CDR3 protein gets just one entry, which takes the most common genes and DNA from the rows behind it. For this entry, the V and J calls and clone size follow TCRdb and not the study's own pipeline. Recorded for this sample are roughly 310,000 distinct CDR3 sequences; about 15% of them occurred a single time. 20% to 25% of the sample lies in the top ten.

Study-wide conclusions, independent of this receptor: Contracting CD4+ clones were located mainly in the CM and EM memory subsets, whereas CD8+ clones were found to be enriched in EMRA. The study covered only a couple of mild cases, and larger cohorts including severe cases with pre-infection samples were considered necessary. Whether the second-wave clones peaking on day 37 were SARS-CoV-2 specific was not confirmed. Some responding clones were found in pre-infection memory, which suggests that pre-existing cross-reactive memory T cells took part in the SARS-CoV-2 response. From day 15 to 85, contracting clones showed balanced CD4/CD8 phenotypes, whereas a second wave of clones that expanded from day 15 to 37 leaned towards CD4+.

The clonotype originates from a young man who had mild COVID-19 (a few samples of this study predate the infection). The sample titles of this study are shuffled in the database, so cell type and time point are left out; the donor was told from shared clones. Sequenced material: PBMCs or a T cell subset sorted from them (not recorded which).

The CDR3 sequence is CAWSATSDSPLHF. The bases are TGTGCCTGGAGTGCTACCTCCGATTCACCCCTCCACTTT. The sequence joins TRBV30 to TRBJ1-6; the D gene identity is not certain. The CDR3 covers 13 residues, taking in both the cysteine and the phenylalanine. Only the CDR3 portion is preserved as DNA: 39 bases, with reading frame beginning at the first base. From a lookup of the germline V gene (reference sequence), CDR1 and CDR2 are GTSNPN and SVGIG. The germline ends are 9 bases apart after V is trimmed by 1 base and J by 8 bases.